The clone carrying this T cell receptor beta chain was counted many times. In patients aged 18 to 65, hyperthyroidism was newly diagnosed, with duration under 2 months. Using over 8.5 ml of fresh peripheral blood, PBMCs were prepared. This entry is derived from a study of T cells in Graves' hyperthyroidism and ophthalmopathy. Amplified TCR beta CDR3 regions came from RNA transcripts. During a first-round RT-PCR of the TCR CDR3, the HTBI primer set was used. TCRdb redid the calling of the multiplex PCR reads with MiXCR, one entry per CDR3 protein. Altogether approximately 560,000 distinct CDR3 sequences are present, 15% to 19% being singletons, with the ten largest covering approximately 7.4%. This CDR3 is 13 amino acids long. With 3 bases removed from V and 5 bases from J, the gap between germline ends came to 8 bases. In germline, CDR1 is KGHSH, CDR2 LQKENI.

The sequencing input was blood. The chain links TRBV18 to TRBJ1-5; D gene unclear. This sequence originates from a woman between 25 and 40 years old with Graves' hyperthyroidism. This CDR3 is CASSPAVYQPQHF. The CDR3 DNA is TGTGCCAGCTCACCCGCCGTTTATCAGCCCCAGCATTTT.